A selection of T cell receptor beta chains follows, all from one sample in a study of blood T cell repertoires in COVID-19. Sequencing was performed with immunoSEQ multiplex PCR; in TCRdb, only in-frame clones are kept and a portion is missing. The top ten clones hold 3.5% to 4.5% of a sample with approximately 150,000 clones, more than 65% of them seen once. Sample: peripheral blood. All receptors derive from a man aged 55 to 70 with acute or convalescent COVID-19. Both conserved end residues are part of each CDR3. D genes are given only for firm matches. Rows may omit the clone size; those that give it use once, few, many or a size class.

j_call	v_call	d_call	clone_size	cdr3_aa	cdr3_nt
TRBJ2-7	TRBV20-1	TRBD2	.	CSASLAGTYEQYF	TGCAGTGCTAGTTTAGCGGGGACCTACGAGCAGTACTTC
TRBJ1-1	TRBV2	.	.	CASRTIRAYTEAFF	TGTGCCAGCAGGACAATCAGAGCCTACACTGAAGCTTTCTTT
TRBJ2-1	TRBV28	TRBD1	few	CASYPTGGSYNEQFF	TGTGCCAGCTACCCCACAGGGGGCTCCTACAATGAGCAGTTCTTC
TRBJ2-7	TRBV11-2	TRBD2	.	CASSRRLAGTNEQYF	TGTGCCAGCAGCCGTCGTTTGGCCGGGACTAACGAGCAGTACTTC
TRBJ2-2	TRBV30	.	few	CAWSLRGAVGELFF	TGTGCCTGGAGTCTCCGGGGGGCGGTCGGGGAGCTGTTTTTT
TRBJ1-1	TRBV6-6	.	.	CASSGGPKAFF	TGTGCCAGCAGTGGAGGACCGAAAGCTTTCTTT
TRBJ1-6	TRBV5-6	.	.	CASSFGWGPSSLHF	TGTGCCAGCAGCTTTGGGTGGGGCCCGAGTTCCCTCCACTTT
TRBJ2-7	TRBV6-5	.	few	CASSYRWDNHEQYF	TGTGCCAGCAGTTACAGATGGGACAACCACGAGCAGTACTTC
TRBJ1-5	TRBV4-2	.	.	CASSQDRGAGQPQHF	TGTGCCAGCAGCCAAGATCGGGGGGCGGGTCAGCCCCAGCATTTT
TRBJ2-1	TRBV7-3	TRBD2	.	CASSSLGLAGNNEQFF	TGTGCCAGCAGCTCCCTGGGACTAGCGGGGAACAATGAGCAGTTCTTC
TRBJ2-1	TRBV12-3/TRBV12-4	.	.	CASSLVGEQFF	TGTGCCAGCAGTTTAGTCGGTGAGCAGTTCTTC
TRBJ2-1	TRBV12-3/TRBV12-4	.	.	CASSLGHEQFF	TGTGCCAGCAGTCTCGGTCATGAGCAGTTCTTC
TRBJ2-2	TRBV10-3	.	.	CATTTENTGELFF	TGTGCCACGACAACAGAGAACACCGGGGAGCTGTTTTTT
TRBJ2-7	TRBV11-2	TRBD2	few	CASSPSGRRDEQYF	TGTGCCAGCAGTCCTAGCGGGAGAAGAGACGAGCAGTACTTC
TRBJ2-2	TRBV10-2	.	.	CASRTGTGELFF	TGCGCCAGTAGGACGGGGACCGGGGAGCTGTTTTTT
TRBJ1-1	TRBV18	.	.	CASASDRSAEAFF	TGTGCCAGCGCGTCGGACAGATCCGCTGAAGCTTTCTTT
TRBJ1-6	TRBV7-2	.	.	CASSLSRGEGSPLHF	TGTGCCAGCAGCTTAAGTAGAGGGGAGGGTTCACCCCTCCACTTT
TRBJ1-4	TRBV3-1/TRBV3-2	TRBD1	.	CASSQEPYRGLNEKLFF	TGTGCCAGCAGCCAAGAACCCTACAGGGGGCTTAATGAAAAACTGTTTTTT
TRBJ1-2	TRBV5-1	TRBD1	.	CASSLGTGTYGYTF	TGCGCCAGCAGCTTGGGGACAGGAACCTATGGCTACACCTTC
TRBJ1-5	TRBV19	.	.	CASGSRREGNQPQHF	TGTGCCAGTGGGAGTAGGAGGGAGGGCAATCAGCCCCAGCATTTT
TRBJ1-1	TRBV18	.	.	CASSPGAGVNTEAFF	TGTGCCAGCTCACCCGGCGCTGGAGTGAACACTGAAGCTTTCTTT
TRBJ2-7	TRBV5-1	.	.	CATSSGSYDERQYF	TGCGCCACCTCGTCCGGGAGTTACGACGAGCGGCAGTACTTC
TRBJ2-4	TRBV5-4	TRBD2	.	CATSEASGRNIQYF	TGTGCCACCTCCGAGGCTAGCGGGAGGAACATTCAGTACTTC
TRBJ2-7	TRBV23-1	.	.	CASSQYPQGYYYEQYF	TGCGCCAGCAGTCAATACCCTCAGGGTTACTACTACGAGCAGTACTTC
TRBJ1-2	TRBV29-1	.	.	CSVRQADGYTF	TGCAGCGTTCGACAGGCCGATGGCTACACCTTC
TRBJ2-7	TRBV3-1/TRBV3-2	TRBD2	.	CASSQAPQTSGTYF	TGTGCCAGCAGCCAAGCCCCCCAGACTAGCGGGACGTACTTC
TRBJ2-3	TRBV9	.	once	CASSVGPSTDTQYF	TGTGCCAGCAGCGTCGGTCCTAGCACAGATACGCAGTATTTT
TRBJ1-5	TRBV4-1	TRBD1	.	CASSRSTGGGGNQPQHF	TGCGCCAGCAGCCGTTCCACAGGGGGAGGAGGCAATCAGCCCCAGCATTTT
TRBJ2-1	TRBV27	TRBD2	.	CASSEVAGGEQFF	TGTGCCAGCAGTGAAGTAGCGGGAGGGGAGCAGTTCTTC
TRBJ2-7	TRBV7-2	TRBD2	.	CASSFGLAGGDEQYF	TGTGCCAGCAGCTTTGGACTAGCGGGAGGGGACGAGCAGTACTTC
TRBJ2-1	TRBV7-3	.	.	CASSPDRGWDEQFF	TGTGCCAGCAGCCCCGACCGGGGGTGGGATGAGCAGTTCTTC
TRBJ2-5	TRBV6-5	TRBD2	once	CASSYREGETQYF	TGTGCCAGCAGTTACAGGGAGGGAGAGACCCAGTACTTC
TRBJ1-2	TRBV5-1	.	few	CASSLQANYGYTF	TGCGCCAGCAGCTTGCAGGCGAACTATGGCTACACCTTC
TRBJ1-2	TRBV30	TRBD1	.	CASGQGAIYGYTF	TGTGCCTCGGGACAGGGGGCCATCTATGGCTACACCTTC
TRBJ1-3	TRBV6-5	TRBD1	once	CASSYRAGGLGNTIYF	TGTGCCAGCAGTTACCGGGCAGGGGGGCTTGGAAACACCATATATTTT
TRBJ2-2	TRBV3-1/TRBV3-2	TRBD2	.	CASSRLAGGSTGELFF	TGTGCCAGCAGCCGACTAGCGGGAGGGAGCACCGGGGAGCTGTTTTTT
TRBJ2-3	TRBV27	TRBD2	.	CASSLVGYGHSGHTQYF	TGTGCCAGCAGTTTAGTTGGCTACGGACATAGCGGGCATACGCAGTATTTT
TRBJ1-6	TRBV2	TRBD1	medium-sized	CASRDFRDRGSPLHF	TGTGCCAGCAGGGACTTTCGGGACAGGGGCTCACCCCTCCACTTT
TRBJ2-1	TRBV23-1	.	.	CASSAAYNEQFF	TGCGCCAGTTCCGCAGCCTACAATGAGCAGTTCTTC
TRBJ2-7	TRBV24-1	TRBD2	.	CATSERDRARLAGGPNPTYEQYF	TGTGCCACCAGTGAGCGGGACAGGGCCCGACTAGCGGGAGGGCCGAACCCTACCTACGAGCAGTACTTC
TRBJ1-2	TRBV2	TRBD1	once	CASSEDRGRHYGYTF	TGTGCCAGCAGCGAGGACAGGGGGCGTCACTATGGCTACACCTTC
TRBJ2-7	TRBV7-9	.	.	CASSEDSTYEQYF	TGTGCCAGCAGCGAAGACTCCACCTACGAGCAGTACTTC
TRBJ1-5	TRBV6-5	.	once	CASRPTGMSNQPQHF	TGTGCCAGCAGGCCCACAGGGATGAGCAATCAGCCCCAGCATTTT
TRBJ2-3	TRBV5-1	TRBD1	few	CASSSTGGPTDTQYF	TGCGCCAGCAGCTCTACAGGGGGACCCACAGATACGCAGTATTTT
TRBJ2-7	TRBV7-6	TRBD1	once	CASSLEAGGIYEQYF	TGTGCCAGCAGCTTAGAGGCAGGGGGAATCTACGAGCAGTACTTC
TRBJ2-3	TRBV2	TRBD2	.	CASSERGSVGDTQYF	TGTGCCAGCAGTGAGCGCGGGAGCGTCGGGGATACGCAGTATTTT
TRBJ2-7	TRBV5-6	.	.	CASSLGVGGEEQYF	TGTGCCAGCAGCTTGGGCGTCGGCGGGGAAGAGCAGTACTTC
TRBJ2-3	TRBV5-1	.	.	CASRTGTPTDTQYF	TGCGCCAGCAGGACCGGGACACCCACAGATACGCAGTATTTT
TRBJ2-1	TRBV27	TRBD2	.	CASIGLAVNNEQFF	TGTGCCAGCATCGGACTAGCGGTAAACAATGAGCAGTTCTTC
TRBJ2-1	TRBV5-4	.	.	CASSQFNEQFF	TGTGCCAGCAGCCAGTTCAATGAGCAGTTCTTC